The clone carrying this T cell receptor (beta chain) was picked up many times. The data belong to a study of T cells of healthy individuals. Each CDR3 protein is one row after TCRdb ran MiXCR on the 5' RACE reads. Of more than 85,000 distinct CDR3 sequences listed, approximately 18% are singletons. This CDR3 is built from 17 residues. The V segment lost 0 bases and the J segment 2 bases; nucleotides outside the gene matches: 8. Germline lookup yields CDR1 SGHTS and CDR2 YDEGEE. The chain combines TRBV5-8 with TRBJ2-7, with TRBD2 matching over 10 bases. The TCR comes from a human donor in good health. The CDR3 is CASSLVPSGRGTYEQYF. For the CDR3, the DNA is TGTGCCAGCAGCTTGGTCCCTAGCGGGAGAGGAACCTACGAGCAGTACTTC. The complete variable domain, with remaining parts taken from reference TRBV5-8 and TRBJ2-7, reads EAGVTQSPTHLIKTRGQQATLRCSPISGHTSVYWYQQALGLGLQFLLWYDEGEERNRGNFPPRFSGRQFPNYSSELNVNALELEDSALYLCASSLVPSGRGTYEQYFGPGTRLTVT.